The 26 T cell receptor beta chains listed next were all sequenced from one sample in a study of STAT5B mutations in CD4+ large granular lymphocyte leukemia. Clones were sequenced by immunoSEQ multiplex PCR, and TCRdb holds only the in-frame ones, with some missing. This table has about 30,000 clones, less than 80% appearing once. The specimen was CD4+ T cells from blood buffy coats. These receptors were obtained from a human donor in good health.

The chain is built from TRBV28 and TRBJ2-7; 10 nucleotides align to TRBD2. Unmatched junction bases numbered 6, after V lost 7 bases and J lost 6 bases. This CDR3 is built from 13 residues. The germline gives CDR1 MDHEN, CDR2 SYDVKM. In DNA form, the CDR3 reads TGTGCCAGCACTAGCGGGGGTATTGGCGAGCAGTACTTC. Its translation: CASTSGGIGEQYF. Looking up the rest from reference TRBV28 and TRBJ2-7 gives the full variable domain: DVKVTQSSRYLVKRTGEKVFLECVQDMDHENMFWYRQDPGLGLRLIYFSYDVKMKEKGDIPEGYSVSREKKERFSLILESASTNQTSMYLCASTSGGIGEQYFGPGTRLTVT.

V gene TRBV6-1 combines with J gene TRBJ2-7, with TRBD2 matching over 9 bases. The CDR3 runs to 18 residues. The germline V gene has CDR1 MNHNS and CDR2 SASEGT. V shed 1 base, J shed 2 bases, and the junction held 12 bases outside the gene matches. The CDR3 region has the DNA TGTGCCAGCAGTGAAGTTAGTGGGAGCGGGGGGAAACCCTACGAGCAGTACTTC. This codes for CASSEVSGSGGKPYEQYF.

The V and J genes are TRBV11-3 and TRBJ2-2; D possibly corresponds to TRBD2 (5 bases). The germline V and J ends were trimmed by 5 bases and 5 bases, with 9 bases remaining between them. CDR1 is SGHNT and CDR2 is YENEEA in the germline V gene. This CDR3 contains 13 residues. The CDR3 DNA follows: TGTGCCAGCAGCCGAGACTATACCGGGGAGCTGTTTTTT. Protein: CASSRDYTGELFF.

The chain uses TRBV7-9 and TRBJ2-1; 8 nucleotides line up with TRBD2. Trimming removed 10 bases from V and 6 bases from J; junction bases left unmatched: 14. Germline V gene sequence: CDR1 SEHNR, CDR2 FQNEAQ (reference sequence). The CDR3 has 15 amino acids. DNA for the CDR3: TGTGCCACCTCGTCGGGGGGGGGCGTTCGCAATGAGCAGTTCTTC. Its translation: CATSSGGGVRNEQFF.

This clone has just one count. The chain recombines TRBV5-8 with TRBJ2-6, with D hard to call. This CDR3 comprises 17 residues. From germline, CDR1 is SGHTS and CDR2 YDEGEE. Trimming removed 4 bases at V and 0 bases at J, with 14 bases between. CDR3 sequence reads: CASSEGFSYSGANVLTF. The CDR3 DNA is TGTGCCAGCAGCGAAGGCTTTAGCTACTCTGGGGCCAACGTCCTGACTTTC.

This clone has only a few counts. The chain employs TRBV9 and TRBJ2-6; D is unclear. This CDR3 is 16 amino acids long. Per germline, CDR1 SGDLS and CDR2 YYNGEE. Between the trimmed V and J ends, which lost 4 bases and 3 bases, there was a span of 14 bases. CDR3 DNA: TGTGCCAGCAGCTCAAGACTGGAGAATGGGGCCAACGTCCTGACTTTC. Protein product: CASSSRLENGANVLTF.

The chain recombines TRBV21-1 with TRBJ1-2; TRBD1, the table's D call, was not compared with the DNA. TRBV21-1 is recorded as a pseudogene. This CDR3 has 13 residues. The CDR3 region has the DNA TGTGCCAGCAGGCCGTTGGCTCCATGCATCTACACCTTC. Protein sequence: CASRPLAPCIYTF.

The chain uses TRBV29-1 and TRBJ2-5; D is perhaps TRBD2 (6 bases). Per germline, CDR1 SQVTM and CDR2 ANQGSEA. The CDR3 is 13 amino acids. V shed 4 bases and J shed 5 bases, with 14 bases lying between them. The CDR3 loop is CSVVVGGRETQYF. In DNA, the CDR3 is TGCAGCGTTGTTGTGGGGGGTCGGGAGACCCAGTACTTC.

The V gene is TRBV30, the J gene TRBJ2-2, with D hard to call. The V end lost 0 bases, the J end lost 1 base, and 6 bases lay between the germline ends. The CDR3 has 14 amino acids. Germline V gene data show CDR1 as GTSNPN and CDR2 as SVGIG (reference sequence). The CDR3 coding sequence is TGTGCCTGGAGTGTACGGCTGAACACCGGGGAGCTGTTTTTT. The encoded protein is CAWSVRLNTGELFF.

The chain links TRBV9 to TRBJ1-6; D is unclear. V lost 6 bases, J lost 7 bases, and 14 bases lay in between. This CDR3 comprises 14 residues. CDR1 SGDLS and CDR2 YYNGEE come from the germline V gene. The CDR3 region is CASTRSRSNSPLHF. CDR3 DNA: TGTGCCAGCACCCGATCCAGGAGCAATTCACCCCTCCACTTT.

The rearrangement uses TRBV25-1 and TRBJ2-2; no clear D. Germline V gene lookup returns CDR1 MGHDK and CDR2 SYGVNS. The CDR3 consists of 15 residues. Between the trimmed V and J ends, which lost 3 bases and 1 base, there was a span of 9 bases. The CDR3 spells CASSDRVGNTGELFF. The CDR3 coding sequence is TGTGCCAGCAGTGATCGGGTCGGGAACACCGGGGAGCTGTTTTTT.

The chain joins TRBV6-5 to TRBJ1-6; weak D call: TRBD1 (6 bases). The CDR3 contains 15 residues. Germline V gene data show CDR1 as MNHEY and CDR2 as SVGAGI. V was clipped by 6 bases and J by 14 bases, with 23 bases between them. The CDR3 DNA reads TGTGCCAGCAGCCCGGGTTGGGACATCCAGCAGTCCCTCCACTTT. Translating gives CASSPGWDIQQSLHF.

This clone was picked up a small number of times. The rearrangement joins TRBV30 to TRBJ2-7; D remains unclear. CDR1 is GTSNPN, CDR2 SVGIG, per germline (reference sequence). V was shortened by 3 bases and J by 6 bases, with 12 bases between the two germline ends. This CDR3 has 12 amino acids. CDR3 loop: CAWSPTGFEQYF. The CDR3 DNA sequence: TGTGCCTGGAGCCCTACTGGGTTCGAGCAGTACTTC.

V gene TRBV6-1 combines with J gene TRBJ2-7; a possible D gene is TRBD2 (6 bases). Trimming stripped 6 bases from V and 2 bases from J, with 14 bases between. The germline V gene has CDR1 MNHNS and CDR2 SASEGT. The CDR3 has 14 residues. The CDR3 sequence: CASRPPGTAYEQYF. As DNA, the CDR3 is TGTGCCAGCAGACCTCCGGGGACTGCCTACGAGCAGTACTTC.

The gene calls are TRBV4-2 and TRBJ2-3; TRBD2 matches 12 bases. In germline, CDR1 is LGHNA, CDR2 YNFKEQ. This CDR3 is 17 amino acids long. J gave up 4 bases and V 0 bases, and 5 bases lay outside the gene matches. In DNA, the CDR3 is TGTGCCAGCAGCCAAGAAAGACTAGCGGGGGAGGCAGATACGCAGTATTTT. Its protein product is CASSQERLAGEADTQYF.

This clone was recorded a few times. The V gene is TRBV29-1, the J gene TRBJ2-1, with D perhaps assigned TRBD1 or TRBD2 (6 bases each). Trimming pared 3 bases from V and 9 bases from J, leaving 12 bases between. The germline V gene encodes CDR1 SQVTM and CDR2 ANQGSEA. CDR3 length: 12 residues. The CDR3 coding sequence is TGCAGCGTTGAGGGAGGAGGGGGTGAGCAGTTCTTC. It specifies CSVEGGGGEQFF.

The chain links TRBV7-2 to TRBJ2-5, with a weak D call TRBD2 (6 bases). The ends were cut back, 0 bases at V and 5 bases at J, with 7 bases in the middle. Germline values: CDR1 SGHTA, CDR2 FQGNSA. This CDR3 is built from 13 residues. The CDR3 protein is CASSLAAGETQYF. CDR3 nucleotide sequence: TGTGCCAGCAGCTTAGCAGCGGGCGAGACCCAGTACTTC. Supplemented by reference TRBV7-2 and TRBJ2-5, the full variable domain reads GAGVSQSPSNKVTEKGKDVELRCDPISGHTALYWYRQSLGQGLEFLIYFQGNSAPDKSGLPSDRFSAERTGGSVSTLTIQRTQQEDSAVYLCASSLAAGETQYFGPGTRLLVL.

This clone has a single count. The chain combines TRBV7-2 with TRBJ1-4; D perhaps matches TRBD1 (6 bases). V lost 6 bases to trimming and J lost 0 bases, with 8 bases between them. The CDR3 length is 14 residues. CDR1 SGHTA and CDR2 FQGNSA come from the germline V gene. Here the CDR3 reads CASRGGSTNEKLFF. In nucleotides, the CDR3 is TGTGCCAGCAGAGGGGGTTCAACTAATGAAAAACTGTTTTTT.

V is TRBV18 and J is TRBJ2-5; TRBD1 matches 7 bases. The CDR3 has 17 residues. Germline V gene lookup returns CDR1 KGHSH and CDR2 LQKENI. V lost 3 bases to trimming and J lost 0 bases; unmatched junction nucleotides: 10. For the CDR3, the DNA is TGTGCCAGCTCACCGGGAGTAGGGGGCGTGTACCAAGAGACCCAGTACTTC. This sequence encodes CASSPGVGGVYQETQYF.

A remark on this clone: Its ends do not fully match the called genes, so a read error is possible. The V call is TRBV6-5, the J call TRBJ1-1, with D possibly matching TRBD1 (6 bases). This CDR3 is built from 15 residues. Germline V gives CDR1 MNHEY, CDR2 SVGAGI. The CDR3, as DNA: TGTGTCAGCAGTTACGAAGGGGGAGTGAACACTGAAGCTTTCTTT. It translates to CVSSYEGGVNTEAFF.

The J gene is TRBJ2-5, the V gene TRBV5-4, with 10 positions matching TRBD2. J lost 2 bases, V lost 3 bases, and 4 bases had no gene match. CDR3 length: 15 amino acids. Germline-derived CDR1 and CDR2 are SGHNT and YYREEE (reference sequence). The DNA of the CDR3 is TGTGCCAGCAGCTACGGACTAGCGGAGCAAGAGACCCAGTACTTC. This codes for CASSYGLAEQETQYF.

The rearrangement joins TRBV2 to TRBJ2-1; no clear D gene. CDR3 size: 12 residues. CDR1 is SNHLY, CDR2 FYNNEI, per germline. V was cut by 4 bases and J by 2 bases, with 3 bases left in between. CDR3 loop: CASSGPYNEQFF. The CDR3 region has the DNA TGTGCCAGCAGTGGCCCCTACAATGAGCAGTTCTTC.

The chain links TRBV7-2 to TRBJ2-1; D possibly corresponds to TRBD1 (6 bases). The germline V gene encodes CDR1 SGHTA and CDR2 FQGNSA. The length of the CDR3 is 17 residues. V lost 2 bases to trimming and J lost 0 bases, with 14 bases between them. The CDR3 coding sequence is TGTGCCAGCAGCTTAAGGGGGAGATCAGCCTCCTACAATGAGCAGTTCTTC. It codes for CASSLRGRSASYNEQFF. Combining the CDR3 with reference TRBV7-2 and TRBJ2-1 gives the whole variable domain GAGVSQSPSNKVTEKGKDVELRCDPISGHTALYWYRQSLGQGLEFLIYFQGNSAPDKSGLPSDRFSAERTGGSVSTLTIQRTQQEDSAVYLCASSLRGRSASYNEQFFGPGTRLTVL.

The chain links TRBV2 to TRBJ2-7; TRBD2 agrees at 11 bases. J gave up 4 bases and V 6 bases, and 5 bases lay outside the gene matches. The CDR3 has 14 amino acids. Germline CDR1 is SNHLY and CDR2 is FYNNEI. The CDR3 region is CASSRLAGPYEQYF. CDR3 DNA: TGTGCCAGCAGCCGACTAGCGGGACCTTACGAGCAGTACTTC.

The genes are TRBV18 and TRBJ1-4; D not certain. V was trimmed by 3 bases and J by 2 bases, leaving 4 bases between them. Per germline, CDR1 KGHSH and CDR2 LQKENI. The CDR3 is 13 residues long. CDR3 sequence: CASSPGTNEKLFF. The CDR3, as DNA: TGTGCCAGCTCACCTGGGACTAATGAAAAACTGTTTTTT. Together with reference TRBV18 and TRBJ1-4, the CDR3 gives the full variable domain: NAGVMQNPRHLVRRRGQEARLRCSPMKGHSHVYWYRQLPEEGLKFMVYLQKENIIDESGMPKERFSAEFPKEGPSILRIQQVVRGDSAAYFCASSPGTNEKLFFGSGTQLSVL.

V and J are TRBV21-1 and TRBJ1-1. TRBV21-1 is given as a pseudogene. This CDR3 spans 14 amino acids. This CDR3 reads CASSPGTVNTEAFF. The CDR3 DNA follows: TGTGCCAGCAGTCCTGGGACCGTGAACACTGAAGCTTTCTTT.